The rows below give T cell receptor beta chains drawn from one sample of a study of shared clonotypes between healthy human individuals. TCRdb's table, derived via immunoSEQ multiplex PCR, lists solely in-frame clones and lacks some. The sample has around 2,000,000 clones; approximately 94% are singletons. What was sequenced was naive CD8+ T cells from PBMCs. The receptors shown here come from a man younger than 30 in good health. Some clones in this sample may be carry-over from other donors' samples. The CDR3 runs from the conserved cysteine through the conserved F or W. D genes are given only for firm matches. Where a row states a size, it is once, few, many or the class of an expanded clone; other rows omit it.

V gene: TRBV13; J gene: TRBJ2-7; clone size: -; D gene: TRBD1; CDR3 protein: CASSDRGNSYEQYF; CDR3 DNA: TGTGCCAGCAGCGACAGGGGGAACTCCTACGAGCAGTACTTC
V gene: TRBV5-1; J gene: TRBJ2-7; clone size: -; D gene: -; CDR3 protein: CASSLAGGVGNEQYF; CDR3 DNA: TGCGCCAGCAGCTTGGCCGGGGGAGTCGGTAACGAGCAGTACTTC
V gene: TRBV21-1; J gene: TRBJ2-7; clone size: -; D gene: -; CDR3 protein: CASSDRTGVEQYF; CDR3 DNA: TGTGCCAGCAGCGACCGGACAGGGGTCGAGCAGTACTTC
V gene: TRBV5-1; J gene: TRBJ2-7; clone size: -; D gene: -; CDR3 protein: CASSEWDGSYEQYF; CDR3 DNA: TGCGCCAGCAGCGAATGGGACGGCTCCTACGAGCAGTACTTC
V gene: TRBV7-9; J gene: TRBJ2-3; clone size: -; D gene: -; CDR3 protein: CASSVRDGQTDTQYF; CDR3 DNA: TGTGCCAGCAGCGTCCGGGACGGCCAGACAGATACGCAGTATTTT
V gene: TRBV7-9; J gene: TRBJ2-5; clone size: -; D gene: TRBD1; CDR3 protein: CASSPDRGQETQYF; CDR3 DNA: TGTGCCAGCAGCCCGGACAGGGGACAAGAGACCCAGTACTTC
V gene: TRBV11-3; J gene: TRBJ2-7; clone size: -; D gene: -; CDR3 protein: CASSSRGLEYEQYF; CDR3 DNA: TGTGCCAGCAGCTCCAGAGGGCTGGAATACGAGCAGTACTTC
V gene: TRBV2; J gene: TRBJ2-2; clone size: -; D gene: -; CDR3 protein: CASPSNRGTGELFF; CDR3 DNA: TGTGCCAGCCCGTCCAACCGCGGAACCGGGGAGCTGTTTTTT
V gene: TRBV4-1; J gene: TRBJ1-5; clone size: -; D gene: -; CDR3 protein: CASSPGGRGNQPQHF; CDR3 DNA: TGCGCCAGCAGCCCAGGTGGGAGGGGGAATCAGCCCCAGCATTTT
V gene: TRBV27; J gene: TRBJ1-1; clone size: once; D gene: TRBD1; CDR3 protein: CASSLWGTGSATEAFF; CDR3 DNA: TGTGCCAGCAGTTTATGGGGGACAGGGTCGGCCACTGAAGCTTTCTTT
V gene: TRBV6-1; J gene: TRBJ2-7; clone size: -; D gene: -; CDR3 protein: CASREPGTDRFYYEQYF; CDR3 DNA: TGTGCCAGCAGGGAACCCGGGACGGACCGATTCTACTACGAGCAGTACTTC
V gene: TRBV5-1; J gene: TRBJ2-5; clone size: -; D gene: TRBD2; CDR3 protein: CASSPGWWLVTSDKQETQYF; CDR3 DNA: TGCGCCAGCAGCCCAGGATGGTGGCTCGTTACTAGCGACAAACAAGAGACCCAGTACTTC
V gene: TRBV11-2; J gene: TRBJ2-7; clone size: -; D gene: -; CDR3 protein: CASSFGPYEQYF; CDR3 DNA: TGTGCCAGCAGCTTCGGCCCCTACGAGCAGTACTTC
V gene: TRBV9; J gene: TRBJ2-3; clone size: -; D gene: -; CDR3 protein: CASSVRTAPPDTQYF; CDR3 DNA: TGTGCCAGCAGCGTAAGAACGGCCCCCCCAGATACGCAGTATTTT
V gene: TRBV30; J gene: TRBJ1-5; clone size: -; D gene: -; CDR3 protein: CAWARGSNQPQHF; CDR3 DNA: TGTGCCTGGGCGAGGGGCAGCAATCAGCCCCAGCATTTT
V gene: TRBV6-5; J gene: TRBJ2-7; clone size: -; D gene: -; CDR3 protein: CASSMRRDSYEQYF; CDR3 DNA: TGTGCCAGCAGTATGCGGCGGGACTCCTACGAGCAGTACTTC
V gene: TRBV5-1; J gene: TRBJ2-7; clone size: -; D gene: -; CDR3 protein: CASSLNSYEQYF; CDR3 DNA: TGCGCCAGCAGCTTAAACAGCTACGAGCAGTACTTC
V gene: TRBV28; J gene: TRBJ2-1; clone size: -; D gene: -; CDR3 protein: CASSLYRAGEFF; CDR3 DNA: TGTGCCAGCAGTTTATACAGGGCGGGAGAGTTCTTC
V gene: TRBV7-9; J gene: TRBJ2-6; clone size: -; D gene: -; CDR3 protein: CASSLAEVGANVLTF; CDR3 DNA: TGTGCCAGCAGCTTAGCGGAGGTGGGGGCCAACGTCCTGACTTTC
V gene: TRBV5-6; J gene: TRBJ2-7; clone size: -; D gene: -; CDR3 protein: CASSPRTAYEQYF; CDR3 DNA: TGTGCCAGCAGTCCTCGGACAGCCTACGAGCAGTACTTC
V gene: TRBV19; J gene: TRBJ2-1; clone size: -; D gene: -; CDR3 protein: CASSMRGSYNEQFF; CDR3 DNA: TGTGCCAGTAGTATGAGAGGTTCCTACAATGAGCAGTTCTTC
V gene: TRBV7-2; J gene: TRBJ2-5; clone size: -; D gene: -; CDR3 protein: CASSLDRGPGRETQYF; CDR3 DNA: TGTGCCAGCAGCTTAGATAGGGGCCCGGGTCGAGAGACCCAGTACTTC
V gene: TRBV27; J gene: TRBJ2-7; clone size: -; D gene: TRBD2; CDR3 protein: CASGLGGGGQYF; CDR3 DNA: TGTGCCAGCGGACTCGGGGGGGGCGGGCAGTACTTC